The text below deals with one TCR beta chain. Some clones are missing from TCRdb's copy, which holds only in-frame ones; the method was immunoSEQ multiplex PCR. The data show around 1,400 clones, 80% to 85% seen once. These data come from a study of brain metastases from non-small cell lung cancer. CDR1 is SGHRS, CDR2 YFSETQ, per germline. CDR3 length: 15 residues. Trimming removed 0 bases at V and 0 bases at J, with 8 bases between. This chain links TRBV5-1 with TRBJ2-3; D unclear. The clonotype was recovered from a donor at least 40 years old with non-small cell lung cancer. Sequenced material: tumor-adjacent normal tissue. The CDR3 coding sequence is TGCGCCAGCAGCTTGGACACCCCTAGCACAGATACGCAGTATTTT. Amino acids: CASSLDTPSTDTQYF.